A selection of T cell receptor beta chains follows, all from one sample in a study of T cells in Graves' hyperthyroidism and ophthalmopathy. Via MiXCR, TCRdb re-called the multiplex PCR reads, giving one row per CDR3 protein. The data show some 350,000 distinct CDR3 sequences, around a sixth seen once. Sequenced sample: blood. Receptors were obtained from a woman aged 18-29 years with Graves' hyperthyroidism that later progressed to Graves' ophthalmopathy. Both conserved end residues are part of each CDR3. A D gene is named only where the DNA matches it firmly. Not every row has a clone size; where given, it reads once, few, many or a size class.

d_gene,j_gene,v_gene,abundance,CDR3aa,CDR3nt
TRBD2,TRBJ2-7,TRBV12-3/TRBV12-4,.,CASSVWTSGASTEQYF,TGTGCCAGCAGTGTTTGGACTAGCGGAGCCTCTACCGAGCAGTACTTC
.,TRBJ2-2,TRBV6-2/TRBV6-3,many,CASSLSYTGELFF,TGTGCCAGCAGTTTATCATACACCGGGGAGCTGTTTTTT
TRBD1,TRBJ1-6,TRBV6-2/TRBV6-3,.,CASSTGTGVRGSPLHF,TGTGCCAGCAGTACCGGGACAGGGGTCAGGGGATCACCCCTCCACTTT
TRBD2,TRBJ2-5,TRBV28,many,CASSSSGREETQYF,TGTGCCAGCAGCAGTAGCGGGAGGGAAGAGACCCAGTACTTC
TRBD1,TRBJ2-3,TRBV11-2,few,CASSFRTGGLTDTQYF,TGTGCCAGCAGCTTCCGGACAGGGGGCTTGACAGATACGCAGTATTTT
.,TRBJ1-5,TRBV7-9,.,CASSHNRQGNQPQHF,TGTGCCAGCAGCCACAACCGACAGGGCAATCAGCCCCAGCATTTT
TRBD1,TRBJ1-5,TRBV28,.,CASSFTGARSNQPQHF,TGTGCCAGCAGTTTCACAGGGGCCAGAAGCAATCAGCCCCAGCATTTT
.,TRBJ1-1,TRBV9,many,CASSVAGNTDTEAFF,TGTGCCAGCAGCGTAGCTGGGAATACGGACACTGAAGCTTTCTTT
TRBD2,TRBJ2-5,TRBV20-1,many,CSARARGGYQETQYF,TGCAGTGCTAGAGCCCGGGGGGGGTACCAAGAGACCCAGTACTTC
TRBD2,TRBJ2-3,TRBV5-1,many,CASSYGTSGTSTDTQYF,TGCGCCAGCAGCTACGGGACTAGCGGAACGAGCACAGATACGCAGTATTTT
TRBD1,TRBJ2-7,TRBV6-2/TRBV6-3,few,CASSGPGGPYEQYF,TGTGCCAGCAGTGGACCAGGGGGCCCCTACGAGCAGTACTTC
.,TRBJ2-7,TRBV19,.,CATQDRSYEQYF,TGTGCTACACAGGACAGATCCTACGAGCAGTACTTC
TRBD1,TRBJ1-3,TRBV2,few,CASRAETGSLSGNTIYF,TGTGCCAGCAGGGCTGAGACAGGGAGCCTCTCTGGAAACACCATATATTTT
.,TRBJ1-1,TRBV5-6,.,CASSYLTQAEAFF,TGTGCCAGCAGCTATCTTACACAGGCTGAAGCTTTCTTT
.,TRBJ2-7,TRBV9,.,CASSVQDTYEQYF,TGTGCCAGCAGCGTACAGGACACTTACGAGCAGTACTTC